This T cell receptor beta chain was retrieved from a study of T cell clones after liver transplantation. Study in general: A pre-transplant mixed lymphocyte reaction with TCRbeta sequencing defined graft-donor-reactive clones followed in post-transplant blood. General observations from the study: Donor-reactive sequences fell more than third party-reactive ones, suggesting partial deletion. Graft donor-reactive T cells possibly entered the graft instead of undergoing deletion.

Here immunoSEQ multiplex PCR was the method, and the copy in TCRdb shows in-frame clones only, minus some. This sample has approximately 22,000 clones, with 93% found just once. Note on this clone: Its antigen is currently unknown.

Unstimulated PBMCs were sorted into CD3+CD4+ and CD3+CD8+ populations. The CDR3 is made up of 13 amino acids. CDR1 and CDR2 from the germline V gene are SEHNR and FQNEAQ (reference sequence). The V end lost 5 bases, the J end lost 9 bases, and 17 bases lay between the germline ends. The chain combines TRBV7-9 with TRBJ2-7; D may match TRBD1 or TRBD2 (5 bases each). The TCR comes from a human patient who received a liver transplant. A subset of T cells may come from the graft donor. The specimen was CD8+ T cells from blood, collected approximately 25 months after liver transplant. The CDR3 region is CASSPRDRARQYF. The CDR3 nucleotides read TGTGCCAGCAGCCCCCGGGACCGGGCTCGGCAGTACTTC.